This T cell receptor beta chain came from a study of blood T cell repertoires in COVID-19 (TCRdb year 2020). Describing the broader study: Samples from collaborators originated in the United States, Italy and Spain and spanned both the acute and convalescent phases of COVID-19. The prospective study material was composed of cDNA or gDNA derived from T cells, B-cell-depleted T cells, or PBMCs. Deeply sampled blood TCRbeta repertoires from subjects exposed to, actively infected with, or recovered from COVID-19 were included in the dataset. The repertoires were made available in a free public database intended to serve as a resource for research on the immune response to SARS-CoV-2. Samples were obtained from the ongoing ImmuneRACE study (first 160 participants) and from over a thousand subjects provided by 6 global collaborators. A de-identified subject ID, COVID-19 status, age in years and sex were almost always included in the sample metadata. Where available, HLA class I and class II types were obtained from metadata supplied by the sample provider rather than from assay-based typing.

Results the study describes overall, beyond this receptor: The quantity of clinical and demographic metadata differed by source and by participant and was supplied without curation.

The CDR3 numbers 13 residues from cysteine through phenylalanine. The CDR3 DNA has 39 bases and is translated from base 1. Deletion took 4 bases off V and 5 bases off J, with a span of 11 bases between the germline ends. Looking up the germline V gene (reference sequence) yields CDR1 LGHDT and CDR2 YNNKEL. A second Seattle source provided samples from volunteer blood donors who had recovered from COVID-19. The collaborating institutions used their own protocols to collect whole blood in K2EDTA tubes. Collaborator samples were shipped for TCRbeta analysis as frozen whole blood, isolated PBMCs, or DNA extracted from either sample type. In the case of this clone: Its antigen is not yet known. No much larger clone exists at a distance of one base, and base qualities are not known.

TCRbeta CDR3 regions were amplified from genomic DNA by means of the immunoSEQ Assay, a bias-controlled multiplex PCR. The authors processed their data as follows. Within the assay, amplification of reference gene primers was used to estimate how many nucleated cells each sample contained. To quantify the absolute abundance of each unique TCRbeta CDR3 rearrangement, sequence reads were collapsed and filtered. For each sample, productive Simpson clonality was calculated by taking the square root of Simpson's diversity index across productive rearrangements. Drawn from immuneACCESS, this table holds only the in-frame rearrangements with V and J called that TCRdb kept. Clones are partly lost; checked studies trace under half to an unresolved V gene and leave the rest unexplained. V and J calls plus clone size are reproduced from that table; the DNA served to infer D and trimming. The sample includes approximately 260,000 clones, with 89% observed a single time. The leading ten clones occupy 4% to 5% of the sample.

The chain couples TRBV3-1 (or the pseudogene TRBV3-2) to TRBJ1-1; the D gene lacks a confident call. The TCR was taken from a woman aged 40-49 years who had recovered from COVID-19. Material: peripheral blood. In nucleotides, the sequence is TGTGCCAGCAGCCCATTTGTGGAGACTGAAGCTTTCTTT. This translates into CASSPFVETEAFF.